Shown below are 30 T cell receptor beta chains from a single sample sequenced in a study of blood T cell repertoires in COVID-19 (TCRdb year 2020). Preparation of the library involved the immunoSEQ multiplex PCR assay. TCRdb re-hosts the immuneACCESS table, in-frame sequences only. Its copies lack some clones; in the studies checked, an unresolved V gene accounts for under half of them, and the cause for the rest is not known. Counted in this sample were approximately 230,000 clones; approximately 90% of them appeared once. The ten largest make up approximately 1.6% of the sample. The sample was PBMCs or T cells enriched from blood (not recorded which). Source of these receptors: a middle-aged man who had recovered from COVID-19.

V is TRBV28 and J is TRBJ2-7, with D possibly being TRBD2 (6 bases). CDR3 length: 12 amino acids. In germline, CDR1 is MDHEN, CDR2 SYDVKM. The V and J ends lost 8 bases and 7 bases respectively, with 15 bases between them. CDR3 sequence reads: CASSLRGGEQYF. The CDR3 region has the DNA TGTGCCAGCTCTCTTCGGGGAGGAGAGCAGTACTTC.

The rearrangement links TRBV19 to TRBJ2-1; weak D call: TRBD2 (5 bases). This CDR3 contains 13 residues. Germline-derived CDR1 and CDR2 are LNHDA and SQIVND (reference sequence). V lost 9 bases, J lost 8 bases, and 17 bases lay in between. As DNA, the CDR3 is TGTGCCAGCCGGGGTCGGGAAGGGCATGAGCAGTTCTTC. Its translation is CASRGREGHEQFF.

V is TRBV9 and J is TRBJ2-3, with D uncertain. The CDR3 sequence is 13 residues long. Germline CDR1 and CDR2: SGDLS and YYNGEE. V was trimmed by 0 bases and J by 8 bases, leaving 10 bases between them. The CDR3 coding sequence is TGTGCCAGCAGCGTAGGTACGAGTGGTACGCAGTATTTT. This sequence encodes CASSVGTSGTQYF.

The chain links TRBV28 to TRBJ2-7, with D possibly TRBD2 on 6 matching bases. Germline values: CDR1 MDHEN, CDR2 SYDVKM. This CDR3 is built from 15 residues. The V and J ends lost 2 bases and 6 bases respectively, with 17 bases between them. The CDR3 loop is CASSLDGGIRGEQYF. The CDR3 nucleotides read TGTGCCAGCAGTTTAGACGGCGGGATAAGGGGCGAGCAGTACTTC.

The chain carries TRBV2 and TRBJ2-2, with D tentatively TRBD2 (5 bases). The CDR3 totals 15 residues. Germline lookup yields CDR1 SNHLY and CDR2 FYNNEI. V dropped 6 bases and J dropped 2 bases, with 13 bases sitting between them. The DNA for the CDR3 is TGTGCCAGCAGCGATTGGACTTTCAACACCGGGGAGCTGTTTTTT. As protein: CASSDWTFNTGELFF.

This chain uses TRBV5-1 with TRBJ2-7; D perhaps matches TRBD2 (7 bases). The germline V gene has CDR1 SGHRS and CDR2 YFSETQ. V dropped 6 bases and J dropped 2 bases, with 18 bases sitting between them. The CDR3 extends over 15 amino acids. The CDR3 loop reads CASMPSGEGTYEQYF. CDR3 nucleotide sequence: TGCGCCAGCATGCCGTCAGGGGAGGGGACCTACGAGCAGTACTTC.

This clone was detected once. The rearrangement joins TRBV4-3 to TRBJ2-2, with D possibly being TRBD2 (6 bases). CDR3 size: 17 residues. V was shortened by 1 base and J by 1 base, with 13 bases between the two germline ends. CDR1 and CDR2 (germline): LGHNA, YSLEER. This CDR3 reads CASSQGLLAMNTGELFF. The CDR3 DNA sequence: TGCGCCAGCAGCCAAGGGTTGCTAGCGATGAACACCGGGGAGCTGTTTTTT.

The chain combines TRBV18 with TRBJ1-1; D might be TRBD1 (6 bases). CDR1 and CDR2 (germline): KGHSH, LQKENI. There are 16 residues in the CDR3. Trimming pared 3 bases from V and 3 bases from J, leaving 17 bases between. In nucleotides, the CDR3 is TGTGCCAGCTCACCTTATTGGACAGAAGGATACACTGAAGCTTTCTTT. It encodes CASSPYWTEGYTEAFF.

This chain links TRBV30 with TRBJ1-6; 8 nucleotides align to TRBD1. CDR3 length: 10 amino acids. Trimming cost V 8 bases and J 16 bases; bases outside gene matches: 7. Germline values: CDR1 GTSNPN, CDR2 SVGIG (reference sequence). The chain's CDR3 is CAGLGQGLHF. Written as DNA, the CDR3 is TGTGCCGGCCTTGGACAGGGACTCCACTTT.

The rearrangement links TRBV6-5 to TRBJ2-1, with a possible D match to TRBD2 (5 bases). Deletions cut 4 bases from V and 9 bases from J, with 16 bases between. Germline CDR1 reads MNHEY; CDR2 reads SVGAGI. This CDR3 comprises 14 residues. The CDR3 bases are TGTGCCAGCAGTTCTGGCGGGTTATATAGTGAGCAGTTCTTC. Encoded protein: CASSSGGLYSEQFF.

This clone has more than one count but fewer than ten. The rearrangement links TRBV5-1 to TRBJ2-3; TRBD1 matches 7 bases. CDR1 is SGHRS and CDR2 is YFSETQ in the germline V gene. Losses at the gene ends were 4 bases for V and 3 bases for J; bases not matched to a gene: 5. The CDR3 extends over 14 amino acids. CDR3 residues: CASSADRPTDTQYF. For the CDR3, the DNA is TGCGCCAGCAGCGCGGACAGGCCGACAGATACGCAGTATTTT.

This sequence joins TRBV27 and TRBJ1-1, with TRBD1 matching over 9 bases. Per germline, CDR1 MNHEY and CDR2 SMNVEV (reference sequence). V shed 3 bases, J shed 1 base, and the junction held 3 bases outside the gene matches. CDR3 length: 15 residues. For the CDR3, the DNA is TGTGCCAGCAGTTTGGACAGGGGAACGAACACTGAAGCTTTCTTT. Translated: CASSLDRGTNTEAFF.

The rearrangement joins TRBV11-2 to TRBJ2-5, with 7 nucleotides matching TRBD1. V lost 1 base to trimming and J lost 3 bases; unmatched junction nucleotides: 8. Germline V lookup: CDR1 SGHAT, CDR2 FQNNGV. There are 16 residues in the CDR3. CDR3 bases: TGTGCCAGCAGCTTAGCGGCCATGACAGGGAAAGAGACCCAGTACTTC. Its protein is CASSLAAMTGKETQYF.

The chain has TRBV4-1 and TRBJ1-2; 9 positions agree with TRBD1. CDR3 size: 14 residues. V trimming: 4 bases; J trimming: 1 base; junction bases outside the gene matches: 1. Germline assignment: CDR1 MGHRA and CDR2 YSYEKL. CDR3 loop: CASSRTGVNYGYTF. The CDR3 DNA reads as TGCGCCAGCAGCCGGACAGGGGTTAACTATGGCTACACCTTC.

The chain is built from TRBV13 and TRBJ2-7, with 9 nucleotides matching TRBD1. The V gene's germline CDR1 is PRHDT and CDR2 FYEKMQ (reference sequence). This CDR3 spans 14 amino acids. The ends lost 5 bases at V and 6 bases at J; junction bases unmatched: 8. CDR3 protein: CASSQGQGPIEQYF. CDR3 nucleotides: TGTGCCAGCAGCCAGGGACAGGGCCCCATCGAGCAGTACTTC. Full variable domain (rest looked up from reference TRBV13 and TRBJ2-7): AAGVIQSPRHLIKEKRETATLKCYPIPRHDTVYWYQQGPGQDPQFLISFYEKMQSDKGSIPDRFSAQQFSDYHSELNMSSLELGDSALYFCASSQGQGPIEQYFGPGTRLTVT.

The CDR3: CASSEVGSGRRYEQYF. The DNA for the CDR3 is TGTGCCAGCAGTGAAGTAGGGAGCGGGAGACGGTACGAGCAGTACTTC. The V gene is TRBV2, the J gene TRBJ2-7; 8 bases are shared with TRBD2. CDR1 and CDR2 (germline): SNHLY, FYNNEI. The CDR3 runs 16 residues. V shed 1 base, J shed 4 bases, and the junction held 9 bases outside the gene matches. The variable domain in full, completed from reference TRBV2 and TRBJ2-7, reads EPEVTQTPSHQVTQMGQEVILRCVPISNHLYFYWYRQILGQKVEFLVSFYNNEISEKSEIFDDQFSVERPDGSNFTLKIRSTKLEDSAMYFCASSEVGSGRRYEQYFGPGTRLTVT.

This rearrangement joins TRBV18 to TRBJ1-6; 7 positions agree with TRBD1. V trimming: 4 bases; J trimming: 10 bases; junction bases outside the gene matches: 13. CDR3 size: 16 residues. Germline V gene lookup returns CDR1 KGHSH and CDR2 LQKENI. The CDR3 reads CASSHKQGTVGSPLHF. DNA for the CDR3: TGTGCCAGCTCACACAAACAGGGGACTGTTGGATCACCCCTCCACTTT.

The chain is built from TRBV24-1 and TRBJ2-3; 7 nucleotides line up with TRBD1. After removal of 1 base from V and 1 base from J, the junction contained 1 base not matched to a gene. The CDR3 extends over 15 amino acids. Per germline, CDR1 KGHDR and CDR2 SFDVKD. The CDR3 sequence: CATSDFDRGTDTQYF. CDR3 nucleotides: TGTGCCACCAGTGATTTCGACAGGGGCACAGATACGCAGTATTTT.

This chain links TRBV5-4 with TRBJ2-1, with 9 bases aligning to TRBD2. The CDR3 totals 13 residues. Germline lookup yields CDR1 SGHNT and CDR2 YYREEE (reference sequence). The V and J ends lost 0 bases and 14 bases, in that order; junction bases with no gene match: 6. This chain's CDR3 is CASSLEGGGAKFF. The CDR3 DNA reads TGTGCCAGCAGCTTGGAGGGCGGGGGGGCGAAGTTCTTC.

The genes are TRBV7-9 and TRBJ2-1, with 9 bases aligning to TRBD2. CDR3 length equals 16 residues. The V segment lost 1 base and the J segment 2 bases; nucleotides outside the gene matches: 3. Germline CDR1 SEHNR, CDR2 FQNEAQ (reference sequence). CDR3 loop: CASSLGAGGTYNEQFF. As DNA, the CDR3 is TGTGCCAGCAGCTTAGGAGCGGGGGGAACCTACAATGAGCAGTTCTTC.

The chain is built from TRBV11-2 and TRBJ2-2, with a tentative D call TRBD1 (5 bases). The germline V gene encodes CDR1 SGHAT and CDR2 FQNNGV. The CDR3 contains 14 residues. Trimming stripped 3 bases from V and 2 bases from J, with 7 bases between. CDR3 amino acids: CASSFQGNTGELFF. In DNA, the CDR3 is TGTGCCAGCAGCTTCCAGGGTAACACCGGGGAGCTGTTTTTT.

This chain links TRBV6-2 or TRBV6-3 with TRBJ1-6; possible D gene TRBD1, 5 bases. Germline assignment: CDR1 MNHEY and CDR2 SVGEGT. Trimming took off 6 bases at V and 10 bases at J, with 13 bases between the two ends. The CDR3 totals 13 residues. The CDR3 region has the DNA TGTGCCAGCAGCCCACAGGACGCGTCACCCCTCCACTTT. Amino acids: CASSPQDASPLHF.

The V call is TRBV27, the J call TRBJ2-1, with a tentative D call TRBD2 (6 bases). The germline V gene has CDR1 MNHEY and CDR2 SMNVEV (reference sequence). The CDR3 loop spans 14 amino acids. Trimming shortened V by 3 bases and J by 4 bases, and 10 bases separated the two germline ends. The CDR3 nucleotides are TGTGCCAGCAGTTTTAGCGGAGCTTACAATGAGCAGTTCTTC. It specifies CASSFSGAYNEQFF.

The rearrangement uses TRBV19 and TRBJ2-2; 12 nucleotides line up with TRBD2. This CDR3 has 17 residues. Germline CDR1 is LNHDA and CDR2 is SQIVND (reference sequence). After removal of 6 bases from V and 2 bases from J, the junction contained 7 bases not matched to a gene. DNA of the CDR3: TGTGCCAGTAGCCTAGGACTAGCGGGGAGCAACACCGGGGAGCTGTTTTTT. It translates to CASSLGLAGSNTGELFF. Combining the CDR3 with reference TRBV19 and TRBJ2-2 gives the whole variable domain DGGITQSPKYLFRKEGQNVTLSCEQNLNHDAMYWYRQDPGQGLRLIYYSQIVNDFQKGDIAEGYSVSREKKESFPLTVTSAQKNPTAFYLCASSLGLAGSNTGELFFGEGSRLTVL.

The gene calls are TRBV11-3 and TRBJ2-7; D remains ambiguous. V was pared by 2 bases and J by 6 bases, with 11 bases between. This CDR3 is built from 13 residues. The germline V gene has CDR1 SGHNT and CDR2 YENEEA. The CDR3: CASSLTVHGEQYF. As DNA, the CDR3 is TGTGCCAGCAGCTTAACGGTGCACGGCGAGCAGTACTTC.

The chain carries TRBV29-1 and TRBJ2-1, with 9 bases aligning to TRBD1. Germline V gives CDR1 SQVTM, CDR2 ANQGSEA. With V trimmed by 6 bases and J by 3 bases, 6 bases remained unmatched. CDR3 length: 14 residues. CDR3 residues: CSVVQGAVYNEQFF. The CDR3 region has the DNA TGCAGCGTCGTACAGGGGGCAGTCTACAATGAGCAGTTCTTC.

V and J are TRBV10-3 and TRBJ2-2; the match to TRBD1 covers 9 bases. With V trimmed by 11 bases and J by 7 bases, 14 bases remained unmatched. The CDR3 consists of 15 residues. CDR1 is ENHRY, CDR2 SYGVKD, per germline. The CDR3 DNA reads as TGTGCCCTCTCCCCGGGACAGGGTACCGTCGGGGAGCTGTTTTTT. Translation: CALSPGQGTVGELFF.

This clone was detected only once. V is TRBV19 and J is TRBJ2-3, with D perhaps matching TRBD2 (6 bases). Trimming removed 4 bases at V and 3 bases at J, with 14 bases between. CDR1 is LNHDA, CDR2 SQIVND, per germline (reference sequence). This CDR3 contains 15 residues. The CDR3 DNA reads TGTGCCAGTAGTAGGAGGGCCGGAGGGACAGATACGCAGTATTTT. Amino acids: CASSRRAGGTDTQYF.

V usage is TRBV7-2 and J usage is TRBJ2-5; tentative D call: TRBD1 (6 bases). This CDR3 has 14 residues. V lost 2 bases to trimming and J lost 3 bases, with 10 bases between them. Germline V lookup: CDR1 SGHTA, CDR2 FQGNSA. The CDR3 is CASSLTGQKETQYF. The CDR3 nucleotides read TGTGCCAGCAGCTTAACAGGGCAAAAAGAGACCCAGTACTTC.

In its sample, this clone was seen once. The chain uses TRBV27 and TRBJ2-1; TRBD2 agrees at 10 bases. V dropped 3 bases and J dropped 4; count of bases not matched to a gene: 9. The CDR3 has 17 residues. Germline V CDR1 and CDR2: MNHEY, SMNVEV (reference sequence). CDR3 region: CASSLFLAGEIYNEQFF. In DNA form, the CDR3 reads TGTGCCAGCAGTTTGTTTCTAGCGGGAGAAATATACAATGAGCAGTTCTTC.